The T cell receptor (beta chain) under discussion was sequenced for a study of blood T cell repertoires in COVID-19. About the study: PBMCs, B-cell-depleted T cells, or T cells provided the cDNA or gDNA that made up the material.

TCRdb's table, derived via immunoSEQ multiplex PCR, lists solely in-frame clones and lacks some. The sample includes around 31,000 clones, 91% seen only once; the top ten take roughly 3.8%. The CDR3 has 14 residues. V gave up 0 bases and J gave up 0 bases, with 4 bases separating them. CDR1 is SGDLS and CDR2 is YYNGEE in the germline V gene. The TCR was taken from a man aged 55 to 70 with acute or convalescent COVID-19. Material: peripheral blood. This sequence joins TRBV9 and TRBJ2-1; no clear D. Written as DNA, the CDR3 is TGTGCCAGCAGCGTAGTAAACTCCTACAATGAGCAGTTCTTC. It encodes CASSVVNSYNEQFF.